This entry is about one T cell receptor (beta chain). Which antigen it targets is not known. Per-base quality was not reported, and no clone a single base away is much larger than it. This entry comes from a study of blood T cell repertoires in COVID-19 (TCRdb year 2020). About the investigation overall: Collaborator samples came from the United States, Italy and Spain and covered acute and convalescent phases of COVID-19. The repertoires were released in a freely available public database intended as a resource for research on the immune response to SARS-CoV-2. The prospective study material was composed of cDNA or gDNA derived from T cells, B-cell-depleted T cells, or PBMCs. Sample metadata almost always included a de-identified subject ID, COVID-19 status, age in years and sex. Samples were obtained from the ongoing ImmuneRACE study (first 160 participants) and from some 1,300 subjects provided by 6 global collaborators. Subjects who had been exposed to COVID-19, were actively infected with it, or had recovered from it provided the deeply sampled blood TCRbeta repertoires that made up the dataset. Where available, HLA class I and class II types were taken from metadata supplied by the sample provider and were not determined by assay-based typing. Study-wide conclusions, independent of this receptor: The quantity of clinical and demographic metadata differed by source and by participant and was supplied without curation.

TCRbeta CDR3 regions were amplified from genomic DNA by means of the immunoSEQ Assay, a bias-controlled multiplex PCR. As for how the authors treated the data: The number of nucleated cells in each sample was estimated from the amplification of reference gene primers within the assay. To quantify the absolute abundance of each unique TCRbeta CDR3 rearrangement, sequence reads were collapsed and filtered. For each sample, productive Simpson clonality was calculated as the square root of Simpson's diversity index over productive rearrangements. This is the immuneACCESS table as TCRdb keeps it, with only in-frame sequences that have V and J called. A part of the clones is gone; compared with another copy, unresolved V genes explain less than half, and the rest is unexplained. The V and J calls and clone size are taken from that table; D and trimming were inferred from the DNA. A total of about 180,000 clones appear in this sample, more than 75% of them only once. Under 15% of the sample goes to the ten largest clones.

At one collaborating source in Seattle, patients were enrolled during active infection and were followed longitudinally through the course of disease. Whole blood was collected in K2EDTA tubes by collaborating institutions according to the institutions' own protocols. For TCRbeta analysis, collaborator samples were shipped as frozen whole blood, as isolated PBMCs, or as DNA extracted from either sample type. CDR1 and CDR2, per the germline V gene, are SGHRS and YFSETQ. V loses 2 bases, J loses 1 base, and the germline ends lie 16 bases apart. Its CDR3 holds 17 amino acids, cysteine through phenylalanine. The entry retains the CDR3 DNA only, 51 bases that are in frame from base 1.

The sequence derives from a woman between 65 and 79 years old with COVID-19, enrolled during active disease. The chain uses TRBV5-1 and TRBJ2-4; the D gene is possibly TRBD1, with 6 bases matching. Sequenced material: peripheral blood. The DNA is TGCGCCAGCAGCTTATACCTAACAGGGAATGCCAAAAACATTCAGTACTTC. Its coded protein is CASSLYLTGNAKNIQYF.